This note documents a single T cell receptor beta chain sequence. This sample is drawn from a study of CD8 T cells in Susac syndrome. Random hexamers were used to reverse transcribe an amount of roughly 0.45 to 1 ug RNA. TCRdb reanalysed the immunoSEQ multiplex PCR reads using MiXCR and keeps one entry per CDR3 protein. The data show about 120,000 distinct CDR3 sequences, 93% seen once. In germline, CDR1 is LNHDA, CDR2 SQIVND (reference sequence). The CDR3 consists of 14 residues. The ends were cut back, 3 bases at V and 8 bases at J, with 15 bases in the middle. Sequencing targeted TCR beta in blood CD8+ and CD4+ T cells. Through negative isolation, CD4+ and CD8+ T cells were obtained, while TEMRA cells were enriched using FACS.

Sequenced: CD4+ T cells from PBMCs. The chain couples TRBV19 to TRBJ2-3; D perhaps matches TRBD2 (5 bases). This clonotype was obtained from a human donor with multiple sclerosis. CDR3 bases: TGTGCCAGTAGTATGGACTCCAGATTAGGTACGCAGTATTTT. Encoded protein: CASSMDSRLGTQYF. Together with reference TRBV19 and TRBJ2-3, the CDR3 gives the full variable domain: DGGITQSPKYLFRKEGQNVTLSCEQNLNHDAMYWYRQDPGQGLRLIYYSQIVNDFQKGDIAEGYSVSREKKESFPLTVTSAQKNPTAFYLCASSMDSRLGTQYFGPGTRLTVL.